These T cell receptor beta chains were read from a single sample in a study of T cells in Graves' hyperthyroidism and ophthalmopathy. TCRdb passed the multiplex PCR reads through MiXCR, listing each CDR3 protein once. The data contain 550,000 to 800,000 distinct CDR3 sequences, approximately 16% of them singletons. The sequenced material came from blood. All receptors derive from a man aged 18-30 years with Graves' hyperthyroidism. Each CDR3 is given with its conserved first and last residue. The order of the fields is V gene, J gene, D gene, clone size, CDR3 protein, CDR3 DNA. The D gene is left open where the match is weak. Size values are once, few and many counts, or a class for expanded clones, and some rows have none.

v_gene: TRBV20-1; j_gene: TRBJ2-5; d_gene: TRBD2; abundance: NA; CDR3aa: CSAKHSGSARETQYF; CDR3nt: TGCAGTGCTAAACATAGCGGGAGCGCCCGGGAGACCCAGTACTTC
v_gene: TRBV29-1; j_gene: TRBJ1-1; d_gene: TRBD1; abundance: NA; CDR3aa: CSVGDRWNTEAFF; CDR3nt: TGCAGCGTCGGGGACAGGTGGAACACTGAAGCTTTCTTT
v_gene: TRBV5-1; j_gene: TRBJ1-4; d_gene: TRBD1; abundance: NA; CDR3aa: CASSLQGVQGEKLFF; CDR3nt: TGCGCCAGCAGCCTACAGGGGGTCCAAGGTGAAAAACTGTTTTTT
v_gene: TRBV2; j_gene: TRBJ2-5; d_gene: TRBD1; abundance: many; CDR3aa: CASSEWGQGVETQYF; CDR3nt: TGTGCCAGCAGTGAATGGGGACAGGGGGTAGAGACCCAGTACTTC
v_gene: TRBV6-1; j_gene: TRBJ2-7; d_gene: TRBD1; abundance: NA; CDR3aa: CASSAWTGEVEQYF; CDR3nt: TGTGCCAGCAGTGCCTGGACAGGGGAGGTCGAGCAGTACTTC
v_gene: TRBV15; j_gene: TRBJ1-2; d_gene: NA; abundance: few; CDR3aa: CATSRDLHSAYGYTF; CDR3nt: TGTGCCACCAGCAGAGATCTCCATTCTGCTTATGGCTACACCTTC
v_gene: TRBV2; j_gene: TRBJ2-3; d_gene: TRBD1; abundance: few; CDR3aa: CASSRQGIRADTQYF; CDR3nt: TGTGCCAGCAGTCGACAGGGGATCCGTGCAGATACGCAGTATTTT
v_gene: TRBV24-1; j_gene: TRBJ2-1; d_gene: TRBD2; abundance: many; CDR3aa: CATSVGVSGAYNEQFF; CDR3nt: TGTGCCACCAGCGTCGGGGTGAGCGGGGCTTACAATGAGCAGTTCTTC
v_gene: TRBV18; j_gene: TRBJ2-7; d_gene: NA; abundance: many; CDR3aa: CASSPRRDGYEQYF; CDR3nt: TGTGCCAGCTCACCGAGGAGGGACGGGTACGAGCAGTACTTC
v_gene: TRBV11-3; j_gene: TRBJ2-2; d_gene: TRBD2; abundance: few; CDR3aa: CASSLGHSGRPGELFF; CDR3nt: TGTGCCAGCAGCTTAGGTCACAGCGGGAGGCCCGGGGAGCTGTTTTTT
v_gene: TRBV7-6; j_gene: TRBJ2-2; d_gene: TRBD1; abundance: NA; CDR3aa: CATHDQAGTGLTGELFF; CDR3nt: TGTGCCACTCACGATCAAGCCGGGACAGGGCTCACCGGGGAGCTGTTTTTT
v_gene: TRBV7-2; j_gene: TRBJ2-7; d_gene: TRBD2; abundance: few; CDR3aa: CASSFSSGNYEQYF; CDR3nt: TGTGCCAGCAGCTTCTCTAGCGGAAACTACGAGCAGTACTTC
v_gene: TRBV11-2; j_gene: TRBJ1-3; d_gene: NA; abundance: few; CDR3aa: CASRGGGYTIYF; CDR3nt: TGTGCCAGCAGGGGCGGGGGTTACACCATATATTTT
v_gene: TRBV11-3; j_gene: TRBJ1-1; d_gene: NA; abundance: NA; CDR3aa: CASSSPNAVNTEAFF; CDR3nt: TGTGCCAGCAGCTCCCCAAACGCGGTGAACACTGAAGCTTTCTTT
v_gene: TRBV5-1; j_gene: TRBJ2-7; d_gene: TRBD1; abundance: NA; CDR3aa: CASSSGQVPNEQYF; CDR3nt: TGCGCCAGCAGCTCGGGACAGGTCCCCAACGAGCAGTACTTC
v_gene: TRBV29-1; j_gene: TRBJ2-5; d_gene: TRBD1; abundance: few; CDR3aa: CSVGFFGQGDQETQYF; CDR3nt: TGCAGCGTTGGGTTTTTCGGGCAGGGGGACCAAGAGACCCAGTACTTC
v_gene: TRBV13; j_gene: TRBJ1-1; d_gene: NA; abundance: few; CDR3aa: CASSLVAVGIAEAFF; CDR3nt: TGTGCCAGCAGCTTAGTAGCCGTAGGGATAGCTGAAGCTTTCTTT
v_gene: TRBV6-2/TRBV6-3; j_gene: TRBJ2-5; d_gene: TRBD2; abundance: NA; CDR3aa: CASSPGLGIQETQYF; CDR3nt: TGTGCCAGCAGCCCTGGACTAGGTATTCAAGAGACCCAGTACTTC
v_gene: TRBV12-5; j_gene: TRBJ2-7; d_gene: NA; abundance: many; CDR3aa: CASNGGISYEQYF; CDR3nt: TGTGCTAGTAACGGGGGAATCTCCTACGAGCAGTACTTC
v_gene: TRBV30; j_gene: TRBJ2-3; d_gene: TRBD2; abundance: many; CDR3aa: CASTSDTTDTQYF; CDR3nt: TGTGCCTCGACTAGCGATACTACAGATACGCAGTATTTT
v_gene: TRBV24-1; j_gene: TRBJ2-5; d_gene: NA; abundance: many; CDR3aa: CATSVPGLETQYF; CDR3nt: TGTGCCACCAGTGTTCCGGGTCTCGAGACCCAGTACTTC
v_gene: TRBV6-1; j_gene: TRBJ2-5; d_gene: NA; abundance: many; CDR3aa: CASSFPWRDETQYF; CDR3nt: TGTGCCAGCAGTTTCCCCTGGAGGGATGAGACCCAGTACTTC
v_gene: TRBV28; j_gene: TRBJ1-5; d_gene: NA; abundance: NA; CDR3aa: CASSLSLDRGQHF; CDR3nt: TGTGCCAGCAGTTTAAGTTTGGACCGCGGGCAGCATTTT
v_gene: TRBV6-2/TRBV6-3; j_gene: TRBJ1-1; d_gene: NA; abundance: many; CDR3aa: CASSYPWGGGTEAFF; CDR3nt: TGTGCCAGCAGTTACCCATGGGGAGGGGGCACTGAAGCTTTCTTT
v_gene: TRBV7-8; j_gene: TRBJ2-5; d_gene: NA; abundance: many; CDR3aa: CASSFMLWETQYF; CDR3nt: TGTGCCAGCAGCTTTATGCTTTGGGAGACCCAGTACTTC
v_gene: TRBV2; j_gene: TRBJ2-5; d_gene: TRBD2; abundance: many; CDR3aa: CASGGLAGEETQYF; CDR3nt: TGTGCCAGCGGAGGACTAGCGGGAGAAGAGACCCAGTACTTC
v_gene: TRBV15; j_gene: TRBJ2-7; d_gene: NA; abundance: NA; CDR3aa: CATSGQYSYEQYF; CDR3nt: TGTGCCACCAGTGGACAGTATTCCTACGAGCAGTACTTC
v_gene: TRBV27; j_gene: TRBJ1-3; d_gene: NA; abundance: few; CDR3aa: CASSPLGGTRNTIYF; CDR3nt: TGTGCCAGCAGTCCCTTGGGGGGGACCAGGAACACCATATATTTT
v_gene: TRBV14; j_gene: TRBJ2-7; d_gene: NA; abundance: NA; CDR3aa: CASSQGSGRHSYEQYF; CDR3nt: TGTGCCAGCAGCCAAGGATCGGGACGGCACTCCTACGAGCAGTACTTC
v_gene: TRBV30; j_gene: TRBJ1-3; d_gene: NA; abundance: few; CDR3aa: CAWSYPGPHNRHSGNTIYF; CDR3nt: TGTGCCTGGTCCTATCCGGGACCTCACAACCGCCACTCTGGAAACACCATATATTTT
v_gene: TRBV11-2; j_gene: TRBJ2-2; d_gene: NA; abundance: NA; CDR3aa: CASSLAAIPTGRNTGELFF; CDR3nt: TGTGCCAGCAGCTTAGCGGCTATACCGACAGGAAGGAACACCGGGGAGCTGTTTTTT
v_gene: TRBV19; j_gene: TRBJ2-2; d_gene: NA; abundance: NA; CDR3aa: CASSTKRSTGELFF; CDR3nt: TGTGCCAGTAGTACCAAAAGAAGCACCGGGGAGCTGTTTTTT
v_gene: TRBV10-3; j_gene: TRBJ1-6; d_gene: TRBD1; abundance: few; CDR3aa: CAISDRDRGPSDSPLHF; CDR3nt: TGTGCCATCAGTGATCGGGACAGGGGACCCTCTGATTCACCCCTCCACTTT
v_gene: TRBV19; j_gene: TRBJ2-7; d_gene: NA; abundance: NA; CDR3aa: CASSINSSYEQYF; CDR3nt: TGCGCCAGTAGTATTAACAGCTCCTACGAGCAGTACTTC
v_gene: TRBV4-1; j_gene: TRBJ1-1; d_gene: NA; abundance: NA; CDR3aa: CASSQDQVVRAGAFF; CDR3nt: TGCGCCAGCAGCCAAGATCAGGTAGTCAGGGCTGGAGCTTTCTTT
v_gene: TRBV6-5; j_gene: TRBJ2-7; d_gene: TRBD2; abundance: NA; CDR3aa: CASSYAREDYEQYF; CDR3nt: TGTGCCAGCAGTTACGCGCGGGAGGACTACGAGCAGTACTTC
v_gene: TRBV27; j_gene: TRBJ2-7; d_gene: NA; abundance: many; CDR3aa: CASSWTSGLYEQYF; CDR3nt: TGTGCCAGCAGTTGGACATCAGGTCTCTACGAGCAGTACTTC
v_gene: TRBV2; j_gene: TRBJ1-5; d_gene: NA; abundance: NA; CDR3aa: CASTKEVSNQPQHF; CDR3nt: TGTGCCAGCACTAAGGAAGTTAGCAATCAGCCCCAGCATTTT
v_gene: TRBV7-8; j_gene: TRBJ2-1; d_gene: NA; abundance: NA; CDR3aa: CASSFRYAPGHLGQFF; CDR3nt: TGTGCCAGCAGCTTCAGATACGCTCCCGGACACTTGGGGCAGTTCTTC
v_gene: TRBV28; j_gene: TRBJ1-2; d_gene: NA; abundance: NA; CDR3aa: CASRRQRNYGYAF; CDR3nt: TGTGCCAGCAGACGACAGAGAAACTATGGCTACGCCTTC
v_gene: TRBV30; j_gene: TRBJ1-1; d_gene: NA; abundance: many; CDR3aa: CAWIGHPNTEAFF; CDR3nt: TGTGCCTGGATTGGGCACCCGAACACTGAAGCTTTCTTT